This T cell receptor (beta chain) was documented in a study of blood T cell repertoires in COVID-19. Across the study: The United States, Italy and Spain provided the acute and convalescent COVID-19 samples.

The table came from immunoSEQ multiplex PCR; TCRdb's copy has only in-frame clones and leaves some out. Altogether 49,000 or so clones are present, under 85% being singletons, with the ten largest covering 7.4%. The trim removed 3 bases at V and 0 bases at J, leaving 9 bases unmatched. Per germline, CDR1 SGDLS and CDR2 YYNGEE. The CDR3 is 18 residues long. The sequenced material came from peripheral blood. The V and J genes are TRBV9 and TRBJ2-6; 7 bases are a match to TRBD1. The source is a man in his fifties or sixties with active COVID-19. This CDR3 is CASSGGPGQSSGANVLTF. The CDR3 region has the DNA TGTGCCAGCAGCGGGGGACCGGGACAGTCCTCTGGGGCCAACGTCCTGACTTTC.